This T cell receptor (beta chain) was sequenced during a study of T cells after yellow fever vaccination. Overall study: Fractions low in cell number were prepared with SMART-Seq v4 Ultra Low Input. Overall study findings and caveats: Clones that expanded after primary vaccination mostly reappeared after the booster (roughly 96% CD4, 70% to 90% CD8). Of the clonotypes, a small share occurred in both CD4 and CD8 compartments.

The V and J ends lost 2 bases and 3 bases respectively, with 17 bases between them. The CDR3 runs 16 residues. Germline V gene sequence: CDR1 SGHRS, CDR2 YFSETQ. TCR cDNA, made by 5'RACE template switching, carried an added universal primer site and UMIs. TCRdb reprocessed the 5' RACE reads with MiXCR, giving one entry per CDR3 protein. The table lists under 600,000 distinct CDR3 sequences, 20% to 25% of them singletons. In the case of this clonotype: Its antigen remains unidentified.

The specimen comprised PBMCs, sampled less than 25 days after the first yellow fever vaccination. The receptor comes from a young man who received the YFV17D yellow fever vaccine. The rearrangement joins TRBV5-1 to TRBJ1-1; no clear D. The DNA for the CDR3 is TGCGCCAGCAGCTTCGGGCCCACCAGGAGGGACACTGAAGCTTTCTTT. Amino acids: CASSFGPTRRDTEAFF.